Listed below are T cell receptor beta chains from one sample, sequenced in a study of blood T cell repertoires in COVID-19. Libraries were prepared by immunoSEQ multiplex PCR; TCRdb keeps only in-frame clonotypes and omits some of them. The top ten clones hold about a tenth of a sample with about 120,000 clones, approximately 89% of them seen once. The source material was peripheral blood. These receptors all come from a man aged 50-59 years with acute or convalescent COVID-19. Both conserved end residues are part of each CDR3. A D gene is named only where the DNA matches it firmly. Size values are once, few and many counts, or a class for expanded clones, and some rows have none.

D gene: -
clone size: -
J gene: TRBJ2-7
V gene: TRBV9
CDR3 protein: CASSVDRGGGYEQYF
CDR3 DNA: TGTGCCAGCAGCGTAGACAGGGGAGGCGGCTACGAGCAGTACTTC

D gene: -
clone size: -
J gene: TRBJ1-2
V gene: TRBV4-1
CDR3 protein: CASSPRGEDSFLYGYTF
CDR3 DNA: TGCGCCAGCAGCCCCCGAGGTGAGGATTCTTTTCTCTATGGCTACACCTTC

D gene: -
clone size: once
J gene: TRBJ1-3
V gene: TRBV3-1/TRBV3-2
CDR3 protein: CASSPTGENTIYF
CDR3 DNA: TGTGCCAGCAGCCCTACTGGGGAGAACACCATATATTTT

D gene: -
clone size: -
J gene: TRBJ1-4
V gene: TRBV7-2
CDR3 protein: CASSPYRANEKLFF
CDR3 DNA: TGTGCCAGCAGCCCCTACAGGGCAAATGAAAAACTGTTTTTT

D gene: TRBD1
clone size: -
J gene: TRBJ1-1
V gene: TRBV28
CDR3 protein: CASSSTGERTEAFF
CDR3 DNA: TGTGCCAGCAGTAGTACAGGGGAGAGGACTGAAGCTTTCTTT

D gene: -
clone size: -
J gene: TRBJ1-1
V gene: TRBV30
CDR3 protein: CAWSRMSEAFF
CDR3 DNA: TGTGCCTGGAGTCGTATGTCTGAAGCTTTCTTT

D gene: TRBD1
clone size: -
J gene: TRBJ1-2
V gene: TRBV6-5
CDR3 protein: CASSYVNRGWYGYTF
CDR3 DNA: TGTGCCAGCAGTTACGTGAACAGGGGCTGGTATGGCTACACCTTC

D gene: -
clone size: -
J gene: TRBJ1-5
V gene: TRBV15
CDR3 protein: CATSRGSYSNQPQHF
CDR3 DNA: TGTGCCACCAGCAGAGGTAGCTATAGCAATCAGCCCCAGCATTTT

D gene: -
clone size: -
J gene: TRBJ1-5
V gene: TRBV10-3
CDR3 protein: CAISESKQEGNQPQHF
CDR3 DNA: TGTGCCATCAGTGAGTCGAAACAGGAGGGTAATCAGCCCCAGCATTTT

D gene: -
clone size: -
J gene: TRBJ1-5
V gene: TRBV6-5
CDR3 protein: CASSNTDNQPQHF
CDR3 DNA: TGTGCCAGCAGTAATACAGATAATCAGCCCCAGCATTTT

D gene: -
clone size: -
J gene: TRBJ2-3
V gene: TRBV19
CDR3 protein: CASSIVPTATDTQYF
CDR3 DNA: TGTGCCAGTAGTATAGTCCCGACAGCCACAGATACGCAGTATTTT

D gene: -
clone size: once
J gene: TRBJ2-5
V gene: TRBV12-1
CDR3 protein: CAWPRPETQYF
CDR3 DNA: TGTGCCTGGCCTAGGCCGGAGACCCAGTACTTC

D gene: TRBD1
clone size: -
J gene: TRBJ2-2
V gene: TRBV11-2
CDR3 protein: CASRWGTGNTGELFF
CDR3 DNA: TGTGCCAGCAGGTGGGGGACAGGCAACACCGGGGAGCTGTTTTTT

D gene: -
clone size: -
J gene: TRBJ2-5
V gene: TRBV5-1
CDR3 protein: CASSLIGRVGETQYF
CDR3 DNA: TGCGCCAGCAGCTTGATCGGCAGGGTGGGGGAGACCCAGTACTTC

D gene: TRBD1
clone size: -
J gene: TRBJ1-1
V gene: TRBV3-1/TRBV3-2
CDR3 protein: CASSPRDRRANTEAFF
CDR3 DNA: TGTGCCAGCAGCCCTAGGGACAGAAGGGCGAATACTGAAGCTTTCTTT

D gene: -
clone size: few
J gene: TRBJ2-2
V gene: TRBV4-2
CDR3 protein: CASSQGEGDTGELFF
CDR3 DNA: TGTGCCAGCAGCCAAGGGGAGGGGGACACCGGGGAGCTGTTTTTT

D gene: -
clone size: -
J gene: TRBJ2-4
V gene: TRBV2
CDR3 protein: CASSETGRDWLKNIQYF
CDR3 DNA: TGTGCCAGCAGTGAAACGGGTCGGGACTGGCTTAAAAACATTCAGTACTTC

D gene: TRBD1
clone size: -
J gene: TRBJ2-1
V gene: TRBV2
CDR3 protein: CASRRTGLVNEQFF
CDR3 DNA: TGTGCCAGCAGGAGGACAGGGTTGGTCAATGAGCAGTTCTTC

D gene: -
clone size: -
J gene: TRBJ1-2
V gene: TRBV19
CDR3 protein: CASSISQGGAYGYTF
CDR3 DNA: TGTGCCAGTAGTATATCCCAGGGAGGAGCCTATGGCTACACCTTC

D gene: -
clone size: -
J gene: TRBJ1-1
V gene: TRBV5-6
CDR3 protein: CASSMYGQENTEAFF
CDR3 DNA: TGTGCCAGCAGCATGTATGGGCAGGAGAACACTGAAGCTTTCTTT

D gene: -
clone size: -
J gene: TRBJ1-6
V gene: TRBV3-1/TRBV3-2
CDR3 protein: CASGGRGGKNSPLHF
CDR3 DNA: TGTGCCAGCGGGGGTCGTGGAGGGAAGAATTCACCCCTCCACTTT

D gene: -
clone size: -
J gene: TRBJ2-2
V gene: TRBV10-3
CDR3 protein: CAIASRSVTGELFF
CDR3 DNA: TGTGCCATCGCTAGCCGATCCGTCACCGGGGAGCTGTTTTTT

D gene: -
clone size: few
J gene: TRBJ1-2
V gene: TRBV3-1/TRBV3-2
CDR3 protein: CASSPASGVGGYTF
CDR3 DNA: TGTGCCAGCAGCCCCGCCTCAGGGGTAGGGGGCTACACCTTC

D gene: -
clone size: -
J gene: TRBJ2-5
V gene: TRBV11-1
CDR3 protein: CASSLALTQETQYF
CDR3 DNA: TGTGCCAGCAGCTTAGCTCTGACACAAGAGACCCAGTACTTC

D gene: -
clone size: -
J gene: TRBJ1-2
V gene: TRBV6-5
CDR3 protein: CASMARGGYTF
CDR3 DNA: TGTGCCAGCATGGCCAGGGGCGGCTACACCTTC

D gene: -
clone size: few
J gene: TRBJ1-3
V gene: TRBV5-1
CDR3 protein: CASSADYSGNTIYF
CDR3 DNA: TGCGCCAGCAGCGCGGACTACTCTGGAAACACCATATATTTT

D gene: TRBD2
clone size: -
J gene: TRBJ2-1
V gene: TRBV5-6
CDR3 protein: CASSLKTSRGNEQFF
CDR3 DNA: TGTGCCAGCAGCCTTAAGACTAGCCGGGGCAATGAGCAGTTCTTC

D gene: -
clone size: once
J gene: TRBJ1-1
V gene: TRBV5-4
CDR3 protein: CASSLDRAIEAFF
CDR3 DNA: TGTGCCAGCAGCTTGGACAGGGCCATTGAAGCTTTCTTT

D gene: TRBD1
clone size: -
J gene: TRBJ2-2
V gene: TRBV2
CDR3 protein: CASSLDRDGELFF
CDR3 DNA: TGTGCCAGCAGTCTAGACAGGGACGGGGAGCTGTTTTTT

D gene: -
clone size: -
J gene: TRBJ1-6
V gene: TRBV30
CDR3 protein: CAWSSRGWSSYNSPLHF
CDR3 DNA: TGTGCCTGGAGTTCTAGGGGTTGGAGCTCCTATAATTCACCCCTCCACTTT

D gene: TRBD1
clone size: -
J gene: TRBJ2-2
V gene: TRBV5-1
CDR3 protein: CASSTSGGFGELFF
CDR3 DNA: TGCGCCAGCAGCACCTCAGGGGGCTTCGGGGAGCTGTTTTTT

D gene: -
clone size: -
J gene: TRBJ1-5
V gene: TRBV3-1/TRBV3-2
CDR3 protein: CASSQDRGGQPQHF
CDR3 DNA: TGTGCCAGCAGCCAAGACAGGGGTGGACAGCCCCAGCATTTT

D gene: TRBD2
clone size: -
J gene: TRBJ2-3
V gene: TRBV10-3
CDR3 protein: CAISGTAGESTDTQYF
CDR3 DNA: TGTGCCATCAGCGGAACTGCGGGAGAGAGCACAGATACGCAGTATTTT

D gene: TRBD1
clone size: -
J gene: TRBJ1-4
V gene: TRBV28
CDR3 protein: CAGKSRGLNEKLFF
CDR3 DNA: TGTGCCGGAAAATCCAGGGGGCTTAATGAAAAACTGTTTTTT

D gene: -
clone size: -
J gene: TRBJ2-1
V gene: TRBV24-1
CDR3 protein: CATSDSRTPYNEQFF
CDR3 DNA: TGTGCCACCAGTGATTCTAGGACACCCTACAATGAGCAGTTCTTC

D gene: -
clone size: once
J gene: TRBJ2-3
V gene: TRBV2
CDR3 protein: CASSRSTSTDTQYF
CDR3 DNA: TGTGCCAGCAGTCGGTCTACTAGCACAGATACGCAGTATTTT

D gene: TRBD2
clone size: -
J gene: TRBJ2-1
V gene: TRBV29-1
CDR3 protein: CSALTSGRYNEQFF
CDR3 DNA: TGCAGCGCTCTGACTAGCGGGAGATACAATGAGCAGTTCTTC

D gene: -
clone size: few
J gene: TRBJ1-1
V gene: TRBV6-5
CDR3 protein: CASSYTPRVQGRAFF
CDR3 DNA: TGTGCCAGCAGTTACACCCCTCGGGTTCAAGGGAGAGCTTTCTTT

D gene: TRBD1
clone size: -
J gene: TRBJ2-7
V gene: TRBV7-2
CDR3 protein: CASSLGQGGEQYF
CDR3 DNA: TGTGCCAGCAGCTTGGGACAGGGAGGCGAGCAGTACTTC

D gene: TRBD1
clone size: -
J gene: TRBJ1-2
V gene: TRBV19
CDR3 protein: CASSIGTGSGYTF
CDR3 DNA: TGTGCCAGTAGTATAGGGACAGGGTCTGGCTACACCTTC

D gene: -
clone size: -
J gene: TRBJ1-1
V gene: TRBV6-1
CDR3 protein: CASSEGLRQGIYTEAFF
CDR3 DNA: TGTGCCAGCAGTGAAGGGCTCAGGCAGGGGATCTACACTGAAGCTTTCTTT

D gene: -
clone size: once
J gene: TRBJ2-5
V gene: TRBV7-8
CDR3 protein: CASSLGLSETQYF
CDR3 DNA: TGTGCCAGCAGCTTAGGGCTGTCGGAGACCCAGTACTTC

D gene: -
clone size: -
J gene: TRBJ1-1
V gene: TRBV3-1/TRBV3-2
CDR3 protein: CASSHDSEAFF
CDR3 DNA: TGTGCCAGCAGCCACGACAGTGAAGCTTTCTTT

D gene: TRBD1
clone size: -
J gene: TRBJ1-2
V gene: TRBV7-3
CDR3 protein: CASSLQGQNNYGYTF
CDR3 DNA: TGTGCCAGCAGCTTACAGGGACAGAATAACTATGGCTACACCTTC

D gene: -
clone size: few
J gene: TRBJ2-2
V gene: TRBV24-1
CDR3 protein: CATSDREAPYTGELFF
CDR3 DNA: TGTGCCACCAGTGATAGGGAGGCGCCCTACACCGGGGAGCTGTTTTTT

D gene: -
clone size: -
J gene: TRBJ2-5
V gene: TRBV5-1
CDR3 protein: CASSRGSSHQETQYF
CDR3 DNA: TGCGCCAGCAGCCGCGGGTCCAGCCATCAAGAGACCCAGTACTTC

D gene: -
clone size: once
J gene: TRBJ1-5
V gene: TRBV30
CDR3 protein: CAWRNRGNQPQHF
CDR3 DNA: TGTGCCTGGAGAAACAGGGGCAATCAGCCCCAGCATTTT

D gene: -
clone size: -
J gene: TRBJ1-1
V gene: TRBV2
CDR3 protein: CAARTNRANTEAFF
CDR3 DNA: TGTGCCGCCCGTACGAACAGGGCGAACACTGAAGCTTTCTTT

D gene: -
clone size: -
J gene: TRBJ2-3
V gene: TRBV7-2
CDR3 protein: CASSRGWGTDTQYF
CDR3 DNA: TGTGCCAGCAGCCGGGGGTGGGGCACAGATACGCAGTATTTT

D gene: -
clone size: few
J gene: TRBJ1-6
V gene: TRBV18
CDR3 protein: CASSPSGVDSPLHF
CDR3 DNA: TGTGCCAGCTCACCATCCGGGGTGGACTCACCCCTCCACTTT

D gene: TRBD1
clone size: -
J gene: TRBJ1-2
V gene: TRBV10-3
CDR3 protein: CAIGTGGFNYGYTF
CDR3 DNA: TGTGCCATCGGGACAGGGGGATTTAACTATGGCTACACCTTC

D gene: -
clone size: -
J gene: TRBJ1-2
V gene: TRBV5-1
CDR3 protein: CASSLEGVSGYTF
CDR3 DNA: TGCGCCAGCAGCCTCGAGGGGGTTAGTGGCTACACCTTC

D gene: TRBD2
clone size: -
J gene: TRBJ2-1
V gene: TRBV7-9
CDR3 protein: CASSLAVAGHNEQFF
CDR3 DNA: TGTGCCAGCAGCTTAGCGGTAGCGGGCCACAATGAGCAGTTCTTC

D gene: -
clone size: few
J gene: TRBJ1-2
V gene: TRBV12-3/TRBV12-4
CDR3 protein: CASRASGLYGYTF
CDR3 DNA: TGTGCCAGCAGAGCCTCGGGACTCTATGGCTACACCTTC

D gene: TRBD1
clone size: -
J gene: TRBJ1-5
V gene: TRBV3-1/TRBV3-2
CDR3 protein: CASSQDSGQGGSQPQHF
CDR3 DNA: TGTGCCAGCAGCCAAGATTCCGGACAGGGAGGGTCGCAGCCCCAGCATTTT

D gene: TRBD1
clone size: -
J gene: TRBJ1-5
V gene: TRBV28
CDR3 protein: CASSLTGQGGNQPQHF
CDR3 DNA: TGTGCCAGCAGTTTAACGGGACAGGGTGGCAATCAGCCCCAGCATTTT

D gene: TRBD1
clone size: once
J gene: TRBJ1-1
V gene: TRBV29-1
CDR3 protein: CSGINRGAFF
CDR3 DNA: TGCAGCGGGATTAACAGGGGGGCTTTCTTT

D gene: -
clone size: -
J gene: TRBJ2-1
V gene: TRBV27
CDR3 protein: CASSNGYPYNEQFF
CDR3 DNA: TGTGCCAGCAGTAACGGTTACCCCTACAATGAGCAGTTCTTC

D gene: TRBD1
clone size: -
J gene: TRBJ1-1
V gene: TRBV3-1/TRBV3-2
CDR3 protein: CASSQRAGGRDTEAFF
CDR3 DNA: TGTGCCAGCAGCCAACGGGCAGGGGGACGGGACACTGAAGCTTTCTTT

D gene: -
clone size: few
J gene: TRBJ1-1
V gene: TRBV6-4
CDR3 protein: CASSSAPGNTEAFF
CDR3 DNA: TGTGCCAGCTCTAGCGCCCCCGGTAACACTGAAGCTTTCTTT